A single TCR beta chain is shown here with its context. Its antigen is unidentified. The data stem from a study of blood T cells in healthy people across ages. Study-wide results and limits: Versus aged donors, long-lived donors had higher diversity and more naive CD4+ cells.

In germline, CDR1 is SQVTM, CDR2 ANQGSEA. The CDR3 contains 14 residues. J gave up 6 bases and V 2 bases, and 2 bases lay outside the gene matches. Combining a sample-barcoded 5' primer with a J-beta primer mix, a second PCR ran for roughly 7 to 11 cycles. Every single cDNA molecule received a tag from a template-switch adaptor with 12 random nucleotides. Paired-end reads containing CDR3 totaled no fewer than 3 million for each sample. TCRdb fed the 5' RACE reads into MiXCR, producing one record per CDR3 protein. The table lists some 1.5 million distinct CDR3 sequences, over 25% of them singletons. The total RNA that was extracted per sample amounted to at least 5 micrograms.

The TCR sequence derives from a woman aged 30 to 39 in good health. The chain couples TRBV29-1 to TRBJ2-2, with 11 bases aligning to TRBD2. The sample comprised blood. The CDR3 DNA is TGCAGCGTTGAACTAGCGGGAGGCGCCGGGGAGCTGTTTTTT. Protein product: CSVELAGGAGELFF.